One sample yielded the 26 T cell receptor beta chains listed below, sequenced in a study of cytomegalovirus exposure and HLA in healthy donors. The study ran its PCR with 60 Vbeta and 13 Jbeta primers. Measured with immunoSEQ multiplex PCR; TCRdb has only the in-frame clones, and not every one. The data show around 97,000 clones, around 60% seen once. The specimen was PBMCs. Every receptor here comes from a woman in her 50s in good health and CMV-seronegative.

The rearrangement uses TRBV4-2 and TRBJ2-3; no definite D call. Trimming took 2 bases from V and 6 from J, leaving 12 bases between them. Germline V gene sequence: CDR1 LGHNA, CDR2 YNFKEQ. This CDR3 has 14 amino acids. The CDR3 bases are TGTGCCAGCAGCCAAAACATCGGGTCCGATACGCAGTATTTT. Translated: CASSQNIGSDTQYF.

The chain combines TRBV9 with TRBJ2-2; perhaps TRBD2 as D (6 bases). This CDR3 is 15 amino acids long. The germline CDR1 and CDR2 sequences are SGDLS and YYNGEE. V was shortened by 0 bases and J by 4 bases, with 10 bases between the two germline ends. Here the CDR3 DNA reads TGTGCCAGCAGCGTAGGGGGGGATTTCACCGGGGAGCTGTTTTTT. Protein: CASSVGGDFTGELFF.

The J gene is TRBJ1-6, the V gene TRBV12-2; TRBD1, as called in the table, went unchecked against the DNA. TRBV12-2 is a pseudogene locus. This CDR3 comprises 17 residues. CDR3 sequence reads: CASRHTGQGANNSPLHF. CDR3 coding DNA: TGTGCAAGTCGCCACACTGGACAGGGGGCTAATAATTCACCCCTCCACTTT.

This clone was recorded only once. The chain recombines TRBV28 with TRBJ2-1; possibly TRBD2 for D (5 bases). CDR3 length equals 15 residues. CDR1 is MDHEN and CDR2 is SYDVKM in the germline V gene. The V and J ends lost 7 bases and 8 bases respectively, with 21 bases between them. The CDR3 DNA is TGTGCCAGCACCCTCGACCTAGCAAATTGGGATGAGCAGTTCTTC. It codes for CASTLDLANWDEQFF.

This chain connects TRBV7-2 to TRBJ2-1; the D gene is possibly TRBD2 (5 bases). Germline assignment: CDR1 SGHTA and CDR2 FQGNSA. This CDR3 contains 15 residues. Trimming removed 7 bases at V and 0 bases at J, with 13 bases between. This CDR3 is CASKTSGSSYNEQFF. The DNA for the CDR3 is TGTGCCAGCAAAACCTCGGGAAGCTCCTACAATGAGCAGTTCTTC.

This chain joins TRBV4-2 and TRBJ2-7; 8 bases match TRBD2. The length of the CDR3 is 18 residues. With V trimmed by 4 bases and J by 0 bases, 14 bases remained unmatched. Germline V gives CDR1 LGHNA, CDR2 YNFKEQ. The CDR3 coding sequence is TGTGCCAGCAGCCTAGCTAGCGGGCACCCCGGGGGCTCCTACGAGCAGTACTTC. It is translated as CASSLASGHPGGSYEQYF.

This clone was counted only a few times. The chain has TRBV19 and TRBJ1-4; possibly TRBD1 for D (6 bases). Germline V gene data show CDR1 as LNHDA and CDR2 as SQIVND (reference sequence). V shed 5 bases and J shed 9 bases, with 22 bases lying between them. The CDR3 extends over 16 amino acids. DNA of the CDR3: TGTGCCAGTAGTCCCGACAGGTGGGCCGCGAATCAAAAACTGTTTTTT. Translated: CASSPDRWAANQKLFF.

The chain uses TRBV4-1 and TRBJ2-6; TRBD1 is a possible D gene (5 bases). The CDR3 consists of 18 residues. V gave up 3 bases and J gave up 0 bases, with 15 bases separating them. Germline assignment: CDR1 MGHRA and CDR2 YSYEKL. The CDR3 reads CASSHAAGRDSGANVLTF. The CDR3 nucleotides are TGCGCCAGCAGCCATGCGGCAGGGCGAGACTCTGGGGCCAACGTCCTGACTTTC.

This clone was detected only once. The gene calls are TRBV7-8 and TRBJ2-7; TRBD1 matches at 9 bases. This CDR3 has 15 amino acids. Losses at the gene ends were 4 bases for V and 0 bases for J; bases not matched to a gene: 4. CDR1 is SGHVS, CDR2 FQNEAQ, per germline. CDR3 bases: TGTGCCAGCAGCTCCGTACAGGGGGCCTCCTACGAGCAGTACTTC. Protein sequence: CASSSVQGASYEQYF. The full variable domain, completed using reference TRBV7-8 and TRBJ2-7, is GAGVSQSPRYKVAKRGQDVALRCDPISGHVSLFWYQQALGQGPEFLTYFQNEAQLDKSGLPSDRFFAERPEGSVSTLKIQRTQQEDSAVYLCASSSVQGASYEQYFGPGTRLTVT.

This chain uses TRBV5-1 with TRBJ2-7, with D possibly being TRBD1 (6 bases). This CDR3 region has 14 residues. The germline V gene has CDR1 SGHRS and CDR2 YFSETQ. The V end was cut by 0 bases, the J end by 4 bases, with 11 bases between. CDR3 loop: CASSLGTAVYEQYF. The CDR3 DNA follows: TGCGCCAGCAGCTTGGGGACAGCAGTTTACGAGCAGTACTTC.

The chain recombines TRBV4-3 with TRBJ2-3, with D tentatively TRBD1 (5 bases). Trimming took off 0 bases at V and 0 bases at J, with 7 bases between the two ends. Germline V CDR1 and CDR2: LGHNA, YSLEER. The CDR3 has 15 amino acids. The CDR3 sequence: CASSQDRVSTDTQYF. The CDR3 DNA sequence: TGCGCCAGCAGCCAAGACAGGGTCAGCACAGATACGCAGTATTTT.

V is TRBV28 and J is TRBJ1-5; the match to TRBD1 covers 7 bases. In germline, CDR1 is MDHEN, CDR2 SYDVKM. The V and J ends lost 5 bases and 4 bases, in that order; junction bases with no gene match: 5. This CDR3 comprises 14 residues. CDR3 sequence (DNA): TGTGCCAGCAGTCCCTGGACAGGTAATCAGCCCCAGCATTTT. Translated, it gives CASSPWTGNQPQHF. The whole variable domain, remainder taken from reference TRBV28 and TRBJ1-5, is DVKVTQSSRYLVKRTGEKVFLECVQDMDHENMFWYRQDPGLGLRLIYFSYDVKMKEKGDIPEGYSVSREKKERFSLILESASTNQTSMYLCASSPWTGNQPQHFGDGTRLSIL.

The rearrangement joins TRBV11-2 to TRBJ2-5; 8 bases are a match to TRBD1. After removal of 2 bases from V and 4 bases from J, the junction contained 9 bases not matched to a gene. CDR1 SGHAT and CDR2 FQNNGV come from the germline V gene. This CDR3 region has 16 residues. DNA for the CDR3: TGTGCCAGCAGCTTATCTGACAGGGGAAGGTTAGAGACCCAGTACTTC. It is translated as CASSLSDRGRLETQYF.

This chain uses TRBV29-1 with TRBJ2-5; 9 nucleotides agree with TRBD1. CDR1 is SQVTM, CDR2 ANQGSEA, per germline. CDR3 size: 16 residues. The V gene end was trimmed by 0 bases and the J gene end by 2 bases; junction bases not matched to a gene: 7. The CDR3 spells CSVEDKRTGDQETQYF. CDR3 bases: TGCAGCGTTGAAGACAAAAGGACAGGGGATCAAGAGACCCAGTACTTC.

The chain employs TRBV28 and TRBJ2-1; 9 nucleotides agree with TRBD1. The CDR3 extends over 13 amino acids. The trim removed 6 bases at V and 6 bases at J, leaving 3 bases unmatched. CDR1 and CDR2 from the germline V gene are MDHEN and SYDVKM. The CDR3 region has the DNA TGTGCCAGCAGGACAGGGGGGAGCAATGAGCAGTTCTTC. Its protein product is CASRTGGSNEQFF. Together with reference TRBV28 and TRBJ2-1, the CDR3 gives the full variable domain: DVKVTQSSRYLVKRTGEKVFLECVQDMDHENMFWYRQDPGLGLRLIYFSYDVKMKEKGDIPEGYSVSREKKERFSLILESASTNQTSMYLCASRTGGSNEQFFGPGTRLTVL.

This clone was detected once. This chain's CDR3 is CSVEPTSGRVEQFF. The CDR3 region has the DNA TGCAGCGTTGAACCGACTAGCGGGAGGGTTGAGCAGTTCTTC. The chain combines TRBV29-1 with TRBJ2-1; 14 bases fit TRBD2. Germline CDR1 and CDR2: SQVTM and ANQGSEA. This CDR3 comprises 14 residues. With 2 bases clipped from V and 9 bases from J, the junction kept 3 bases outside the gene matches.

This chain joins TRBV18 and TRBJ1-2; D remains ambiguous. The CDR3 has 14 amino acids. The V and J ends lost 1 base and 3 bases respectively, with 9 bases between them. Germline assignment: CDR1 KGHSH and CDR2 LQKENI. CDR3 amino acids: CASSPLLGYYGYTF. The CDR3 DNA reads TGTGCCAGCTCACCACTTTTGGGCTACTATGGCTACACCTTC.

The rearrangement uses TRBV7-9 and TRBJ1-3; 7 nucleotides match TRBD1. The length of the CDR3 is 15 residues. V was clipped by 6 bases and J by 4 bases; unmatched bases: 9. CDR1 is SEHNR, CDR2 FQNEAQ, per germline (reference sequence). CDR3 sequence: CASRAQGSSGNTIYF. Here the CDR3 DNA reads TGTGCCAGCAGAGCACAGGGGTCCTCCGGAAACACCATATATTTT.

The chain carries TRBV2 and TRBJ2-3; perhaps TRBD2 as D (5 bases). Looked up from germline, CDR1 is SNHLY and CDR2 is FYNNEI. This CDR3 region has 14 residues. Trimming left V 4 bases short and J 3 bases short, with 11 bases between. For the CDR3, the DNA is TGTGCCAGCAGTGGATTTAGGAGGACAGATACGCAGTATTTT. Amino acid sequence: CASSGFRRTDTQYF. The variable domain in full, completed from reference TRBV2 and TRBJ2-3, reads EPEVTQTPSHQVTQMGQEVILRCVPISNHLYFYWYRQILGQKVEFLVSFYNNEISEKSEIFDDQFSVERPDGSNFTLKIRSTKLEDSAMYFCASSGFRRTDTQYFGPGTRLTVL.

This rearrangement joins TRBV7-6 to TRBJ1-5, with TRBD1 as a possible D gene (6 bases). This CDR3 comprises 19 residues. Trimming took 1 base from V and 6 from J, leaving 25 bases between them. Germline assignment: CDR1 SGHVS and CDR2 FNYEAQ. The CDR3 loop reads CASSLGGWTETEGRQPQHF. The CDR3 DNA follows: TGTGCCAGCAGCTTAGGTGGTTGGACAGAGACAGAGGGGCGTCAGCCCCAGCATTTT.

This rearrangement joins TRBV6-5 to TRBJ2-1; perhaps TRBD1 as D (6 bases). Germline loops: CDR1 MNHEY, CDR2 SVGAGI. The length of the CDR3 is 15 residues. Trimming cost V 6 bases and J 2 bases, with 14 bases left between them. The CDR3 is CASRFQGSPYNEQFF. DNA of the CDR3: TGTGCCAGCAGATTCCAGGGGTCCCCCTACAATGAGCAGTTCTTC.

The CDR3 protein is CASSLTGGVAYNEQFF. CDR3 sequence (DNA): TGTGCCAGCAGCTTAACAGGGGGAGTCGCCTACAATGAGCAGTTCTTC. The rearrangement uses TRBV7-8 and TRBJ2-1; TRBD1 matches 8 bases. The CDR3 consists of 16 residues. Germline values: CDR1 SGHVS, CDR2 FQNEAQ. J lost 2 bases, V lost 2 bases, and 5 bases had no gene match.

V usage is TRBV18 and J usage is TRBJ2-3, with 9 bases fitting TRBD2. The CDR3 spans 18 residues. Trimming took 1 base from V and 0 from J; bases not matched to a gene: 8. The V gene's germline CDR1 is KGHSH and CDR2 LQKENI. CDR3 coding DNA: TGTGCCAGCTCACCACGGAGCGGGGGGACGATGAGCACAGATACGCAGTATTTT. Translating gives CASSPRSGGTMSTDTQYF.

The V call is TRBV11-3, the J call TRBJ2-5; 8 bases map to TRBD2. The CDR3 is 15 amino acids. After removal of 1 base from V and 5 bases from J, the junction contained 6 bases not matched to a gene. Germline V gene data show CDR1 as SGHNT and CDR2 as YENEEA. The CDR3: CASSLGLAGWETQYF. Written as DNA, the CDR3 is TGTGCCAGCAGCTTAGGCCTAGCGGGCTGGGAGACCCAGTACTTC.

The chain combines TRBV2 with TRBJ2-7; 8 bases map to TRBD1. This CDR3 is built from 15 residues. Germline CDR1 is SNHLY and CDR2 is FYNNEI. V gave up 9 bases and J gave up 1 base; unmatched junction bases: 11. CDR3 nucleotides: TGTGCCAGTCGATTCGGCCGGGACAGGTCCTACGAGCAGTACTTC. Translated: CASRFGRDRSYEQYF.

The CDR3 bases are TGTGCCAGCAGCCAAGATGGACTCGGACAGGGCTACGAGCAGTACTTC. Amino acids: CASSQDGLGQGYEQYF. The gene calls are TRBV4-2 and TRBJ2-7; TRBD1 matches at 8 bases. Trimming removed 0 bases from V and 3 bases from J; junction bases left unmatched: 7. This CDR3 is 16 amino acids long. The V gene's germline CDR1 is LGHNA and CDR2 YNFKEQ.